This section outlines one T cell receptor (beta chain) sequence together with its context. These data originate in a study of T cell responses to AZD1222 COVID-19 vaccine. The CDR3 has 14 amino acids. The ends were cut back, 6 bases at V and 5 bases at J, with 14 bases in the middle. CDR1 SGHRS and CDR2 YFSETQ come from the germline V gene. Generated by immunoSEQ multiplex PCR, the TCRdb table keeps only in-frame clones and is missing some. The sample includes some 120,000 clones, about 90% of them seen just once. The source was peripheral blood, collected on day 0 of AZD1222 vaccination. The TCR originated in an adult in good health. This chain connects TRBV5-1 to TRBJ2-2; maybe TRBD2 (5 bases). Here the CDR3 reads CASNRGSGTGELFF. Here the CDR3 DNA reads TGCGCCAGCAACAGAGGGAGTGGGACCGGGGAGCTGTTTTTT.